What follows are 16 T cell receptor beta chains derived from one specimen sequenced in a study of blood T cell repertoires in COVID-19 (dated by TCRdb to about 2020). The library was prepared using the immunoSEQ multiplex PCR assay. Here the immuneACCESS table is served through TCRdb, limited to in-frame sequences with V and J called. Missing clones are a known gap in these copies; in checked studies unresolved V genes cover under half, and the rest lacks a known reason. This sample has some 47,000 clones in its table, and about 86% of those were observed once. The leading ten clones occupy 2.5% to 3% of the sample. Sequencing was carried out using peripheral blood. These receptors were collected from a woman of 80 years or more with acute or convalescent COVID-19.

The chain joins TRBV4-1 to TRBJ2-3; 11 bases are shared with TRBD2. This CDR3 is 15 amino acids long. The germline V gene has CDR1 MGHRA and CDR2 YSYEKL. V lost 4 bases and J lost 6; bases outside the gene matches: 6. The CDR3: CASSLHSGGEDTQYF. For the CDR3, the DNA is TGCGCCAGCAGCCTTCATAGCGGGGGGGAGGATACGCAGTATTTT.

This chain links TRBV9 with TRBJ2-3; D is unclear. In germline, CDR1 is SGDLS, CDR2 YYNGEE. The V gene lost 0 bases and the J gene lost 4 bases, with 3 bases spanning the gap. This CDR3 contains 12 residues. The CDR3 loop reads CASSVAADTQYF. For the CDR3, the DNA is TGTGCCAGCAGCGTAGCAGCAGATACGCAGTATTTT.

V is TRBV30 and J is TRBJ1-5, with D possibly TRBD1 on 6 matching bases. This CDR3 is built from 15 residues. V was pared by 2 bases and J by 5 bases, with 16 bases between. CDR1 GTSNPN and CDR2 SVGIG come from the germline V gene (reference sequence). CDR3 sequence: CAWSRLGTRDQPQHF. CDR3 in DNA: TGTGCCTGGAGTCGGCTGGGGACACGAGATCAGCCCCAGCATTTT.

The CDR3 is CASSLGGTSTDTQYF. The CDR3 coding sequence is TGTGCCAGCAGCTTGGGGGGTACTAGCACAGATACGCAGTATTTT. The V call is TRBV7-3, the J call TRBJ2-3, with D possibly TRBD2 on 6 matching bases. Trimming pared 3 bases from V and 0 bases from J, leaving 10 bases between. Germline V gene sequence: CDR1 SGHTA, CDR2 FQGTGA. This CDR3 has 15 amino acids.

J is TRBJ1-4 and V is TRBV5-1; 9 bases are a match to TRBD1. CDR3 size: 14 residues. CDR1 SGHRS and CDR2 YFSETQ come from the germline V gene. Trimming at V came to 4 bases and at J to 5 bases, leaving 3 bases not matched to a gene. The CDR3 DNA reads TGCGCCAGCAGCGGACAGGGGACCAATGAAAAACTGTTTTTT. It encodes CASSGQGTNEKLFF.

The chain combines TRBV4-1 with TRBJ1-5, with D possibly TRBD1 on 5 matching bases. Germline CDR1 reads MGHRA; CDR2 reads YSYEKL. This CDR3 has 20 residues. Between the trimmed V and J ends, which lost 3 bases and 2 bases, there was a span of 26 bases. The CDR3: CASSHPSGGMEGLRNQPQHF. The CDR3 DNA sequence: TGCGCCAGCAGCCATCCTTCGGGGGGGATGGAGGGGTTACGCAATCAGCCCCAGCATTTT.

The V and J genes are TRBV7-8 and TRBJ2-7; 9 bases map to TRBD2. CDR1 SGHVS and CDR2 FQNEAQ come from the germline V gene. This CDR3 is 15 amino acids long. V shed 5 bases and J 2 bases; nucleotides not matched to a gene: 7. CDR3 sequence reads: CASSPRGGGAYEQYF. The CDR3 DNA sequence: TGTGCCAGCAGCCCACGTGGCGGGGGGGCCTACGAGCAGTACTTC.

CDR3 sequence (DNA): TGTGCCAGCAGCTTGGGTAGAGAGGAGAACACTGAAGCTTTCTTT. It codes for CASSLGREENTEAFF. The chain combines TRBV5-5 with TRBJ1-1; D remains ambiguous. CDR1 is SGHKS and CDR2 is YYEKEE in the germline V gene (reference sequence). The length of the CDR3 is 15 residues. The V gene lost 0 bases and the J gene lost 1 base, with 10 bases spanning the gap. Full variable domain (missing parts from reference TRBV5-5 and TRBJ1-1): DAGVTQSPTHLIKTRGQQVTLRCSPISGHKSVSWYQQVLGQGPQFIFQYYEKEERGRGNFPDRFSARQFPNYSSELNVNALLLGDSALYLCASSLGREENTEAFFGQGTRLTVV.

Turning to this clone: Other nucleotide sequences from this sample produce the same CDR3. The rearrangement uses TRBV19 and TRBJ1-1, with TRBD1 as a possible D gene (5 bases). The ends were cut back, 5 bases at V and 1 base at J, with 11 bases in the middle. The CDR3 runs to 14 residues. Germline V lookup: CDR1 LNHDA, CDR2 SQIVND (reference sequence). The DNA of the CDR3 is TGTGCCAGTAGTCCCCAGGGCCCGAACACTGAAGCTTTCTTT. Residues: CASSPQGPNTEAFF.

The chain joins TRBV3-1 (or the pseudogene TRBV3-2) to TRBJ2-4; TRBD2 aligns across 16 bases. The CDR3 runs 18 residues. V lost 2 bases to trimming and J lost 6 bases; unmatched junction nucleotides: 7. CDR1 is LGHDT and CDR2 is YNNKEL in the germline V gene (reference sequence). The CDR3 here is CASSQSGTSGGARNIQYF. CDR3 sequence (DNA): TGTGCCAGCAGCCAATCCGGGACTAGCGGGGGGGCGAGAAACATTCAGTACTTC.

This chain uses TRBV3-1 (or the pseudogene TRBV3-2) with TRBJ1-2; tentatively, D is TRBD1 (5 bases). The CDR3 has 13 residues. Trimming shortened V by 2 bases and J by 6 bases, and 10 bases separated the two germline ends. Looked up from germline, CDR1 is LGHDT and CDR2 is YNNKEL (reference sequence). This CDR3 is CASSQNRNNGYTF. As DNA, the CDR3 is TGTGCCAGCAGCCAAAACAGGAACAATGGCTACACCTTC.

The chain is built from TRBV4-1 and TRBJ2-1; 11 nucleotides match TRBD2. V lost 2 bases to trimming and J lost 6 bases; unmatched junction nucleotides: 12. Germline CDR1 reads MGHRA; CDR2 reads YSYEKL. The CDR3 contains 18 residues. The CDR3 loop is CASSQNPGTSGGGNEQFF. The CDR3 nucleotides read TGCGCCAGCAGCCAAAACCCCGGGACTAGCGGTGGTGGCAATGAGCAGTTCTTC.

The V gene is TRBV11-2, the J gene TRBJ1-5, with D possibly being TRBD1 (6 bases). V was shortened by 2 bases and J by 4 bases, with 6 bases between the two germline ends. Germline V lookup: CDR1 SGHAT, CDR2 FQNNGV. The CDR3 consists of 13 residues. CDR3 region: CASSLQGNQPQHF. The CDR3 DNA follows: TGTGCCAGCAGCTTACAGGGGAATCAGCCCCAGCATTTT.

The rearrangement joins TRBV5-4 to TRBJ2-2, with D maybe TRBD2 (5 bases). The CDR3 is 17 residues long. CDR1 and CDR2 (germline): SGHNT, YYREEE (reference sequence). Deletions cut 2 bases from V and 0 bases from J, with 14 bases between. The CDR3 loop is CASSLSSSGTNTGELFF. The CDR3 nucleotides are TGTGCCAGCAGCTTAAGTTCTTCCGGGACGAACACCGGGGAGCTGTTTTTT.

V usage is TRBV7-8 and J usage is TRBJ1-2, with no clear D. Germline CDR1 is SGHVS and CDR2 is FQNEAQ. This CDR3 comprises 15 residues. V was trimmed by 0 bases and J by 4 bases, leaving 12 bases between them. The chain's CDR3 is CASSLAERASYGYTF. The CDR3 DNA sequence: TGTGCCAGCAGCTTAGCCGAGAGGGCTAGCTATGGCTACACCTTC.

CDR3 protein: CASSGSIRGAFF. The CDR3 coding sequence is TGTGCCAGCAGTGGGTCGATCAGGGGAGCTTTCTTT. This chain uses TRBV2 with TRBJ1-1, with D maybe TRBD1 (6 bases). The CDR3 is made up of 12 amino acids. Trimming took 4 bases from V and 10 from J, leaving 13 bases between them. Germline CDR1 reads SNHLY; CDR2 reads FYNNEI. The full variable domain, its missing parts supplied by reference TRBV2 and TRBJ1-1, is EPEVTQTPSHQVTQMGQEVILRCVPISNHLYFYWYRQILGQKVEFLVSFYNNEISEKSEIFDDQFSVERPDGSNFTLKIRSTKLEDSAMYFCASSGSIRGAFFGQGTRLTVV.